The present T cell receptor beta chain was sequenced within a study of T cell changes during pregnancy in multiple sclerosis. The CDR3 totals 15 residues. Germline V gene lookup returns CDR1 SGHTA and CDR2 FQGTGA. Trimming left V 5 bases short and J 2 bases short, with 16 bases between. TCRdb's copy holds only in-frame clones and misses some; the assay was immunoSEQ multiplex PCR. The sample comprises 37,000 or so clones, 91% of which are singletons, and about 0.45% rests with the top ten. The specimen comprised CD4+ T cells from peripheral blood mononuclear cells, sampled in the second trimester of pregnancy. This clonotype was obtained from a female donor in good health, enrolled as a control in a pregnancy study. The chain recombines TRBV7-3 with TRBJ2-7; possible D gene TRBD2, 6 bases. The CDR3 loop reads CASSQGPGVAYEQYF. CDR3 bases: TGTGCCAGCAGCCAAGGGCCGGGGGTGGCCTACGAGCAGTACTTC. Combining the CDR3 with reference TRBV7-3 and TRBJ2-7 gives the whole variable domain GAGVSQTPSNKVTEKGKYVELRCDPISGHTALYWYRQSLGQGPEFLIYFQGTGAADDSGLPNDRFFAVRPEGSVSTLKIQRTERGDSAVYLCASSQGPGVAYEQYFGPGTRLTVT.